The 25 T cell receptor beta chains presented below share a single source sample, sequenced in a study of STAT5B mutations in CD4+ large granular lymphocyte leukemia. The table came from immunoSEQ multiplex PCR; TCRdb's copy has only in-frame clones and leaves some out. Of 15,000 to 20,000 clones in the sample, about 88% were seen once. The specimen was CD4+ T cells from blood buffy coats. These TCRs come from a human donor in good health.

This chain uses TRBV10-2 with TRBJ2-7, with unresolved D. Between the trimmed V and J ends, which lost 4 bases and 6 bases, there was a span of 7 bases. Germline CDR1 reads WSHSY; CDR2 reads SAAADI. CDR3 length: 11 amino acids. Here the CDR3 DNA reads TGCGCCAGCAGTGTTCCGCCCGAGCAGTACTTC. Residues: CASSVPPEQYF.

This clone was recorded only once. This chain connects TRBV2 to TRBJ2-1; the D gene is possibly TRBD1 (6 bases). CDR1 and CDR2 (germline): SNHLY, FYNNEI. The CDR3 is 16 amino acids. The V and J ends lost 6 bases and 4 bases respectively, with 19 bases between them. The CDR3: CASRGKTGTTYNEQFF. The CDR3 coding sequence is TGTGCCAGCAGGGGGAAAACCGGGACAACATACAATGAGCAGTTCTTC.

The V and J genes are TRBV7-9 and TRBJ2-1, with a weak D call TRBD2 (7 bases). V shed 5 bases and J shed 7 bases, with 18 bases lying between them. This CDR3 contains 15 residues. In germline, CDR1 is SEHNR, CDR2 FQNEAQ (reference sequence). CDR3 sequence reads: CASSLQGRASNEQFF. The CDR3 DNA sequence: TGTGCCAGCAGCCTCCAGGGGAGGGCCTCAAATGAGCAGTTCTTC.

This chain connects TRBV30 to TRBJ1-3, with D unclear. The CDR3 runs 12 residues. The germline V gene has CDR1 GTSNPN and CDR2 SVGIG (reference sequence). The V gene lost 2 bases and the J gene lost 4 bases, with 6 bases spanning the gap. CDR3 in DNA: TGTGCCTGGAGTCAACAGGGAAACACCATATATTTT. It translates to CAWSQQGNTIYF.

The chain recombines TRBV29-1 with TRBJ1-2; D is undetermined. This CDR3 is 14 amino acids long. From germline, CDR1 is SQVTM and CDR2 ANQGSEA. The V end was cut by 4 bases, the J end by 4 bases, with 16 bases between. The CDR3 protein is CSVAKGGEGYGYTF. The CDR3, as DNA: TGCAGCGTTGCAAAGGGTGGGGAGGGCTATGGCTACACCTTC.

V and J are TRBV18 and TRBJ2-1, with 11 bases lining up with TRBD1. The CDR3 is 16 residues long. V was pared by 6 bases and J by 10 bases, with 14 bases of the junction left unmatched. Germline CDR1 and CDR2: KGHSH and LQKENI. The CDR3 protein is CASSPRTGTGGYEQFF. Here the CDR3 DNA reads TGTGCCAGCTCCCCAAGAACCGGGACAGGGGGGTACGAGCAGTTCTTC.

The CDR3 DNA reads as TGTGCCAGCAGTGCCAGACTTATCGCGGGCACCGGGGAGCTGTTTTTT. Protein: CASSARLIAGTGELFF. This rearrangement joins TRBV2 to TRBJ2-2; tentative D call: TRBD2 (5 bases). Germline CDR1 SNHLY, CDR2 FYNNEI. The CDR3 has 16 residues. V lost 4 bases to trimming and J lost 4 bases, with 16 bases between them. The full variable domain, its missing parts supplied by reference TRBV2 and TRBJ2-2, is EPEVTQTPSHQVTQMGQEVILRCVPISNHLYFYWYRQILGQKVEFLVSFYNNEISEKSEIFDDQFSVERPDGSNFTLKIRSTKLEDSAMYFCASSARLIAGTGELFFGEGSRLTVL.

The chain uses TRBV16 and TRBJ1-1; 7 bases match TRBD1. This CDR3 is 13 amino acids long. V lost 8 bases and J lost 3; bases outside the gene matches: 6. Looked up from germline, CDR1 is KGHSY and CDR2 is FQNENV. The CDR3, as DNA: TGTGCCAGCTCGGGACAGCCTCACACTGAAGCTTTCTTT. As protein: CASSGQPHTEAFF.

The chain links TRBV28 to TRBJ2-7, with D maybe TRBD1 (5 bases). Germline V CDR1 and CDR2: MDHEN, SYDVKM. Trimming cost V 2 bases and J 4 bases, with 6 bases left between them. There are 12 residues in the CDR3. The CDR3 nucleotides read TGTGCCAGCAGTTTAGCAGGGTACGAGCAGTACTTC. As protein: CASSLAGYEQYF.

This chain connects TRBV19 to TRBJ2-7, with D possibly being TRBD1 (6 bases). Trimming left V 7 bases short and J 1 base short, with 8 bases between. Germline CDR1 and CDR2: LNHDA and SQIVND (reference sequence). The CDR3 runs 12 residues. The CDR3 DNA follows: TGTGCCAGTATGGACAGATCCTACGAGCAGTACTTC. Its protein is CASMDRSYEQYF.

This clone was seen a handful of times. This chain links TRBV7-9 with TRBJ2-5, with no clear D. This CDR3 is 16 amino acids long. Germline-derived CDR1 and CDR2 are SEHNR and FQNEAQ (reference sequence). V was pared by 5 bases and J by 5 bases, with 21 bases between. The CDR3 loop reads CASSPFGVGIGETQYF. The CDR3, as DNA: TGTGCCAGCAGCCCATTCGGTGTGGGGATAGGGGAGACCCAGTACTTC. Filled out from reference TRBV7-9 and TRBJ2-5, the complete variable domain reads DTGVSQNPRHKITKRGQNVTFRCDPISEHNRLYWYRQTLGQGPEFLTYFQNEAQLEKSRLLSDRFSAERPKGSFSTLEIQRTEQGDSAMYLCASSPFGVGIGETQYFGPGTRLLVL.

The gene calls are TRBV7-2 and TRBJ1-2, with 7 bases matching TRBD1. Unmatched junction bases numbered 8, after V lost 4 bases and J lost 9 bases. This CDR3 has 13 amino acids. Germline values: CDR1 SGHTA, CDR2 FQGNSA. In DNA, the CDR3 is TGTGCCAGCAGCTCCCGTACAGGGGACCGCTACACCTTC. It translates to CASSSRTGDRYTF. The full variable domain, rest sourced from reference TRBV7-2 and TRBJ1-2, is GAGVSQSPSNKVTEKGKDVELRCDPISGHTALYWYRQSLGQGLEFLIYFQGNSAPDKSGLPSDRFSAERTGGSVSTLTIQRTQQEDSAVYLCASSSRTGDRYTFGSGTRLTVV.

This sequence joins TRBV19 and TRBJ1-1, with D perhaps TRBD1 (5 bases). The length of the CDR3 is 13 residues. V was pared by 7 bases and J by 7 bases, with 16 bases between. Germline V lookup: CDR1 LNHDA, CDR2 SQIVND (reference sequence). As DNA, the CDR3 is TGTGCCAGTATGAGGCAGGGACGGTATGAAGCTTTCTTT. Translated: CASMRQGRYEAFF.

The chain carries TRBV20-1 and TRBJ1-1, with a possible D match to TRBD1 (5 bases). Germline V gives CDR1 DFQATT, CDR2 SNEGSKA (reference sequence). Trimming removed 0 bases at V and 11 bases at J, with 10 bases between. CDR3 size: 11 residues. The CDR3 nucleotides read TGCAGTGCTAGAGATGGGGGTGTGGCTTTCTTT. Translation: CSARDGGVAFF.

V and J are TRBV29-1 and TRBJ1-2; possibly TRBD1 for D (6 bases). The germline V gene has CDR1 SQVTM and CDR2 ANQGSEA. This CDR3 has 14 amino acids. Deletions cut 4 bases from V and 3 bases from J, with 15 bases between. The CDR3 nucleotides are TGCAGCGTTGGGAATATGGGGGCCTACTATGGCTACACCTTC. It yields the protein CSVGNMGAYYGYTF.

The chain couples TRBV6-5 to TRBJ1-2; perhaps TRBD1 as D (5 bases). The CDR3 runs to 14 residues. In germline, CDR1 is MNHEY, CDR2 SVGAGI. V was pared by 4 bases and J by 7 bases, with 16 bases between. The CDR3 spells CASSSPQPRGGYTF. The CDR3 nucleotides are TGTGCCAGCAGTTCCCCCCAACCGAGGGGTGGCTACACCTTC.

The rearrangement links TRBV28 to TRBJ2-7; 13 nucleotides agree with TRBD2. The CDR3 is 16 amino acids. Germline lookup yields CDR1 MDHEN and CDR2 SYDVKM. The J segment lost 3 bases and the V segment lost 5 bases, leaving 7 bases of the junction unmatched. CDR3 nucleotides: TGTGCCAGCAGTCCCACCGGGACTAGCGGGAACTACGAGCAGTACTTC. Its protein product is CASSPTGTSGNYEQYF.

This chain links TRBV6-1 with TRBJ1-1, with no clear D. CDR1 MNHNS and CDR2 SASEGT come from the germline V gene. V lost 5 bases, J lost 2 bases, and 0 bases lay in between. This CDR3 is 10 amino acids long. The CDR3 DNA is TGTGCCAGCAGTAACACTGAAGCTTTCTTT. It translates to CASSNTEAFF.

The rearrangement links TRBV10-1 to TRBJ2-1; 8 bases are a match to TRBD2. After removal of 4 bases from V and 9 bases from J, the junction contained 8 bases not matched to a gene. The CDR3 spans 14 residues. CDR1 is WNHNN and CDR2 is SYGVQD in the germline V gene (reference sequence). The CDR3 DNA sequence: TGCGCCAGCAGTGCTGCGGGAGGTGGGTTTGAGCAGTTCTTC. It is translated as CASSAAGGGFEQFF.

J is TRBJ1-4 and V is TRBV27; D is perhaps TRBD1 (6 bases). The V and J ends lost 2 bases and 3 bases respectively, with 10 bases between them. The CDR3 totals 15 residues. The V gene's germline CDR1 is MNHEY and CDR2 SMNVEV (reference sequence). CDR3 protein: CASSLGTGSNEKLFF. The CDR3 DNA reads as TGTGCCAGCAGTTTAGGTACAGGGTCTAATGAAAAACTGTTTTTT.

The chain couples TRBV9 to TRBJ2-1, with 16 bases fitting TRBD2. Germline V gene lookup returns CDR1 SGDLS and CDR2 YYNGEE. This CDR3 has 19 amino acids. V gave up 1 base and J gave up 3 bases; unmatched junction bases: 7. CDR3 sequence reads: CASSVPGTSGRADYNEQFF. CDR3 bases: TGTGCCAGCAGCGTACCCGGGACTAGCGGGAGGGCCGACTACAATGAGCAGTTCTTC.

CDR3 protein: CASSYSRAGTGELFF. The DNA of the CDR3 is TGTGCCAGCAGTTACTCTAGGGCGGGGACCGGGGAGCTGTTTTTT. The chain carries TRBV6-6 and TRBJ2-2, with D possibly matching TRBD2 (6 bases). Trimming stripped 0 bases from V and 5 bases from J, with 10 bases between. The CDR3 spans 15 residues. Germline CDR1 MNHNY, CDR2 SVGAGI (reference sequence).

The table lists this clone with a count of one. This chain links TRBV29-1 with TRBJ2-5, with D unclear. The CDR3 covers 13 residues. CDR1 and CDR2 (germline): SQVTM, ANQGSEA. V lost 2 bases, J lost 5 bases, and 12 bases lay in between. CDR3 DNA sequence: TGCAGCGTTGAACCCTCGAGGCGTGAGACCCAGTACTTC. Protein: CSVEPSRRETQYF.

This chain links TRBV6-5 with TRBJ1-1; D call uncertain. CDR3 size: 12 residues. V was trimmed by 2 bases and J by 1 base, leaving 2 bases between them. Germline assignment: CDR1 MNHEY and CDR2 SVGAGI. The CDR3 region is CASSYQNTEAFF. The CDR3 region has the DNA TGTGCCAGCAGTTACCAGAACACTGAAGCTTTCTTT.

The chain is built from TRBV29-1 and TRBJ1-3; D unresolved. Trimming cost V 8 bases and J 0 bases, with 8 bases left between them. The CDR3 runs to 12 residues. The germline V gene encodes CDR1 SQVTM and CDR2 ANQGSEA. CDR3 DNA sequence: TGCAGCTTCAAAGCCTCTGGAAACACCATATATTTT. Translated: CSFKASGNTIYF. Complete variable domain (other parts from reference TRBV29-1 and TRBJ1-3): SAVISQKPSRDICQRGTSLTIQCQVDSQVTMMFWYRQQPGQSLTLIATANQGSEATYESGFVIDKFPISRPNLTFSTLTVSNMSPEDSSIYLCSFKASGNTIYFGEGSWLTVV.